One and the same sample provided the 9 T cell receptor beta chains below, sequenced in a study of human T cells and chemical hapten exposure. TCRdb reprocessed the RACE reads with MiXCR, giving one entry per CDR3 protein. The table includes 95,000 to 150,000 distinct CDR3 sequences, 10% to 12% detected once. Sample time point: patch test 3, about 24 weeks after DPC sensitization. The treatment was: therapeutic diphenylcyclopropenone sensitization with weekly scalp DPC. The sample was whole blood, taken in connection with sensitization to the hapten diphenylcyclopropenone (DPC). These receptors all come from a woman in her 50s with alopecia areata. Some clones in this sample may be carry-over from other donors' samples.

The genes are TRBV3-1 and TRBJ2-1; no reliable D call. The CDR3 spans 16 residues. V dropped 4 bases and J dropped 4 bases, with 17 bases sitting between them. Per the germline V gene, CDR1 is LGHDT and CDR2 is YNNKEL (reference sequence). CDR3 in amino acids: CASSPRVGPGYNEQFF. The CDR3 nucleotides are TGTGCCAGCAGCCCCCGAGTCGGCCCCGGGTACAATGAGCAGTTCTTC.

The chain joins TRBV6-6 to TRBJ2-1; 8 bases are shared with TRBD2. V shed 4 bases, J shed 16 bases, and the junction held 12 bases outside the gene matches. CDR1 MNHNY and CDR2 SVGAGI come from the germline V gene (reference sequence). The CDR3 contains 13 residues. CDR3 region: CASSSGGAGVAFF. The CDR3 DNA follows: TGTGCCAGCAGTTCCGGGGGAGCGGGAGTTGCTTTCTTC.

This clonotype was observed a handful of times. The chain uses TRBV6-6 and TRBJ1-1; D not resolved. V was clipped by 0 bases and J by 4 bases, with 12 bases between them. The CDR3 covers 15 residues. CDR1 MNHNY and CDR2 SVGAGI come from the germline V gene (reference sequence). The CDR3 loop reads CASSYSPTVTTEAFF. The CDR3 bases are TGTGCCAGCAGTTACTCCCCAACGGTTACCACTGAAGCTTTCTTT.

This clonotype was found a few times. The genes are TRBV6-6 and TRBJ2-6, with TRBD1 matching 7 bases. In germline, CDR1 is MNHNY, CDR2 SVGAGI (reference sequence). CDR3 length: 16 amino acids. Losses at the gene ends were 5 bases for V and 0 bases for J; bases not matched to a gene: 4. CDR3 protein: CASSRQGGSGANVLTF. The CDR3 nucleotides are TGTGCCAGCAGTAGACAGGGCGGCTCTGGGGCCAACGTCCTGACTTTC.

A note on this clonotype: The junction and the germline gene differ at one end; a read error may be behind it. The chain carries TRBV28 and TRBJ1-6; a possible D gene is TRBD1 (5 bases). The CDR3 is 11 residues long. Per germline, CDR1 MDHEN and CDR2 SYDVKM. The CDR3 DNA follows: TGTGCCAGCAGGGGGACTCCAGCCCTCAACTTT. Protein: CASRGTPALNF.

This chain uses TRBV27 with TRBJ2-7; TRBD2 is a possible D gene (7 bases). The CDR3 is made up of 14 amino acids. V was shortened by 2 bases and J by 5 bases, with 13 bases between the two germline ends. In germline, CDR1 is MNHEY, CDR2 SMNVEV (reference sequence). The CDR3 DNA follows: TGTGCCAGCAGTTTAGGGGGGGGGCTTCACGAGCAGTACTTC. This translates into CASSLGGGLHEQYF.

The sample holds many counts of this clonotype. This chain links TRBV14 with TRBJ2-1, with D possibly being TRBD2 (6 bases). The CDR3 is 13 amino acids. Deletions cut 4 bases from V and 9 bases from J, with 13 bases between. CDR1 SGHDN and CDR2 FVKESK come from the germline V gene. DNA of the CDR3: TGTGCCAGCAGCCGGAACCTGGGGGGTGAGCAGTTCTTC. Its translation is CASSRNLGGEQFF.

This clonotype was recorded a few times. The CDR3 is CASSSQVPSTDTQYF. In DNA form, the CDR3 reads TGCGCCAGCAGCTCTCAAGTGCCAAGCACAGATACGCAGTATTTT. The V and J genes are TRBV5-1 and TRBJ2-3, with D uncertain. V was clipped by 3 bases and J by 0 bases, with 11 bases between them. The CDR3 runs to 15 residues. Germline loops: CDR1 SGHRS, CDR2 YFSETQ. Combining the CDR3 with reference TRBV5-1 and TRBJ2-3 gives the whole variable domain KAGVTQTPRYLIKTRGQQVTLSCSPISGHRSVSWYQQTPGQGLQFLFEYFSETQRNKGNFPGRFSGRQFSNSRSEMNVSTLELGDSALYLCASSSQVPSTDTQYFGPGTRLTVL.

This clonotype was detected only a few times. This chain connects TRBV2 to TRBJ2-7; D may be TRBD2 (6 bases). The CDR3 has 13 residues. Trimming shortened V by 5 bases and J by 3 bases, and 11 bases separated the two germline ends. Germline-derived CDR1 and CDR2 are SNHLY and FYNNEI. CDR3 bases: TGTGCCAGCAGTCCATCGGGGGACTACGAGCAGTACTTC. Translated: CASSPSGDYEQYF.